This TCR beta chain emerged from a study of blood T cells in healthy people across ages (dated by TCRdb to the mid-2010s). Describing the broader study: In model experiments, template switching captured roughly one uniquely barcoded TCR beta cDNA molecule for every two T cells. Donors were grouped into four age groups: young (average approximately 15 years), middle-aged (less than 40), aged (approximately 67) and long-lived (just over 80). Using deep sequencing normalized with unique cDNA molecular identifiers, the study measured how TCR beta repertoire diversity changes with age. Donors of different ages were randomly distributed across sequencing lanes to avoid experimental bias. Using the same blood draw, the study looked at two additional independent replicas of 1 million unique cDNA reads for two donors, one aged 18 to 30 and the other aged 80 or older. What the authors observed across the whole study: Observed TCR beta diversity per million T cells fell roughly linearly with age, and a significant reduction was already apparent by age roughly 40. Estimates of total diversity from one million sequenced T cells were regarded as lower bounds and underestimates. Bulk unsorted PBMC profiling prevented conclusive comparison of naive and antigen-experienced compartments. Observed TCR beta diversity correlated strongly with the percentage of naive T cells measured by flow cytometry. The long-lived group showed more naive CD4+ T cells, fewer expanded clones and increased TCR diversity than the aged group, suggesting age selection. Donor CMV infection status was unknown, potentially confounding age-related changes in expanded clonotypes.

Donors were 39 systemically healthy Caucasian individuals from Russia aged about 6 to 100 years. Each donor gave 8.5 to 10 milliliters of peripheral blood, collected into EDTA-treated Vacutainer tubes. PBMCs were isolated by Ficoll-Paque density-gradient centrifugation, with at least 6.5 million obtained per sample. Total RNA, at least 5.5 micrograms per sample, was extracted from PBMCs with Trizol reagent. Naive CD45RAhigh/CD27high T cell percentages were measured by flow cytometry on a PBMC aliquot from every donor. Of note for this clonotype: Its binding antigen is unknown. Base qualities are missing; no much larger clone stands one base away.

V ends up 7 bases short and J 3 bases short, with an unmatched junction base count of 0. The CDR3 measures 12 amino acids from cysteine to phenylalanine. Only the CDR3 portion is preserved as DNA: 36 bases, with reading frame beginning at the first base. For CDR1 and CDR2, the germline V gene (reference sequence) lists DFQATT and SNEGSKA. The library was obtained by 5' RACE. A second PCR of about 7 to 12 cycles was performed with a sample-barcoded 5' primer and a J-beta primer mix. Each TCR beta cDNA molecule received a unique molecular identifier from a template-switch 5' adaptor carrying 12 random nucleotides. At least 2.5 million CDR3-containing paired-end reads were obtained from each sample. First-strand cDNA synthesis was performed from all RNA using the Mint cDNA synthesis kit, with priming by a TRBC-specific oligonucleotide. Following uracil-DNA glycosylase treatment, a first 18-cycle PCR with universal primers M1SS and BC2_uni_R was performed on all cDNA. In the paper's pipeline: Each sample was normalized by randomly selecting 1 million high-quality reads, each carrying a distinct molecular identifier. Reads with shared molecular identifiers were discarded instead of being binned into consensus sequences. CDR3 identification, clonotype clustering and error correction used MiTCR with a Q25 quality threshold and the strictest error-elimination algorithm. Lower-bound total TCR beta diversity was estimated with a nonparametric unseen species model using Euler transformation. The public reads were reanalyzed by TCRdb: fastp trimming at Q25, MiXCR alignment, in-frame beta chains only. Each CDR3 protein gets just one entry, which takes the most common genes and DNA from the rows behind it. What appears here as the V and J calls and clone size reflects TCRdb's work, not the paper's. The sample table records approximately 2,000,000 distinct CDR3 sequences; more than 35% of these occur just once. The top ten constitute under 25% of the sample.

The receptor comes from a human donor in good health. The sequencing input was blood. Recombination linked TRBV20-1 to TRBJ1-4, and TRBD1 matches 9 of the central bases. The encoded CDR3 is CSGTGANEKLFF. The sequenced DNA: TGCAGTGGGACAGGGGCTAATGAAAAACTGTTTTTT.